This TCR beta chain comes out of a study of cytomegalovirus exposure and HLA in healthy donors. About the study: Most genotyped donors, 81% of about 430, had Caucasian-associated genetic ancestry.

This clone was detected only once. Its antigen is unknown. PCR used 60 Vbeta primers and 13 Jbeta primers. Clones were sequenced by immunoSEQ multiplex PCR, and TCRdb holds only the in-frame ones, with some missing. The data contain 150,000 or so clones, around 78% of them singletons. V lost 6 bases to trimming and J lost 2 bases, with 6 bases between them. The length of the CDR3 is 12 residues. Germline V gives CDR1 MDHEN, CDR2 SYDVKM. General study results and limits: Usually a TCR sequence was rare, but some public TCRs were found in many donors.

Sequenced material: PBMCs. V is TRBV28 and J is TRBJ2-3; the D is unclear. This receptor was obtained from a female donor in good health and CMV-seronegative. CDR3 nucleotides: TGTGCCAGCAGATCAGACACAGATACGCAGTATTTT. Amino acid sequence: CASRSDTDTQYF.